A selection of T cell receptor beta chains follows, all from one sample in a study of blood T cell repertoires in COVID-19. Measured with immunoSEQ multiplex PCR; TCRdb has only the in-frame clones, and not every one. The repertoire holds more than 95,000 clones, with 81% as singletons. Sequencing was performed on peripheral blood. Receptors were obtained from a man aged 55 to 70 with acute or convalescent COVID-19. The conserved cysteine and the conserved F or W are not part of the CDR3 here. The size entry is marked missing in some rows and otherwise reads once, few, many or a size class.

clone_size: many
j_call: TRBJ1-1
v_call: TRBV11-2
cdr3_aa: ASSFGRGSTEAF

clone_size: few
j_call: TRBJ1-2
v_call: TRBV4-3
cdr3_aa: ASSQYEGRGYGYT

clone_size: NA
j_call: TRBJ1-2
v_call: TRBV27
cdr3_aa: ASSLLGGLHGYT

clone_size: NA
j_call: TRBJ1-4
v_call: TRBV27
cdr3_aa: ASSKRAGTGNEKLF

clone_size: NA
j_call: TRBJ1-2
v_call: TRBV6-5
cdr3_aa: ASSPGQGDYGYT

clone_size: once
j_call: TRBJ2-2
v_call: TRBV4-2
cdr3_aa: ASSQGPIAGLNTGELF

clone_size: NA
j_call: TRBJ2-2
v_call: TRBV7-9
cdr3_aa: ASSFSGRRGGTGELF

clone_size: NA
j_call: TRBJ2-3
v_call: TRBV11-3
cdr3_aa: ASSAGLAGLTDTQY

clone_size: NA
j_call: TRBJ2-7
v_call: TRBV3-1/TRBV3-2
cdr3_aa: ASSQVTAGGDEQY

clone_size: few
j_call: TRBJ1-2
v_call: TRBV30
cdr3_aa: AWSTGTGMGGYT

clone_size: NA
j_call: TRBJ1-4
v_call: TRBV6-5
cdr3_aa: ASSYGTGDEKLF

clone_size: NA
j_call: TRBJ1-5
v_call: TRBV6-2/TRBV6-3
cdr3_aa: ASSRTGGSNQPQH

clone_size: once
j_call: TRBJ2-4
v_call: TRBV3-1/TRBV3-2
cdr3_aa: ASRSGPGLVQY

clone_size: NA
j_call: TRBJ2-1
v_call: TRBV7-2
cdr3_aa: ASSLSAGGGNEQF

clone_size: NA
j_call: TRBJ2-3
v_call: TRBV5-1
cdr3_aa: ASSPGGGSTDTQY

clone_size: few
j_call: TRBJ1-4
v_call: TRBV4-3
cdr3_aa: ASSQSSGTNEKLF

clone_size: NA
j_call: TRBJ1-5
v_call: TRBV19
cdr3_aa: ASSIIAAGASQPQH

clone_size: NA
j_call: TRBJ1-1
v_call: TRBV27
cdr3_aa: ASSLSLNTEAF

clone_size: NA
j_call: TRBJ1-1
v_call: TRBV19
cdr3_aa: ASSIRVENTEAF

clone_size: NA
j_call: TRBJ2-7
v_call: TRBV18
cdr3_aa: ASSTGGHATYEQY

clone_size: NA
j_call: TRBJ1-4
v_call: TRBV13
cdr3_aa: ASSSDSAPEKLF

clone_size: once
j_call: TRBJ1-2
v_call: TRBV6-4
cdr3_aa: ASSEYRFNYGYT

clone_size: NA
j_call: TRBJ2-3
v_call: TRBV11-3
cdr3_aa: ASSFEETTDTQY

clone_size: NA
j_call: TRBJ1-2
v_call: TRBV6-2/TRBV6-3
cdr3_aa: ASSYNRESGYT

clone_size: once
j_call: TRBJ1-3
v_call: TRBV7-2
cdr3_aa: ASSLAPGQGGNTIY

clone_size: NA
j_call: TRBJ1-3
v_call: TRBV4-1
cdr3_aa: ASSQQGSRGNTIY

clone_size: NA
j_call: TRBJ1-4
v_call: TRBV5-4
cdr3_aa: ASSYGQIEATNEKLF

clone_size: few
j_call: TRBJ2-7
v_call: TRBV9
cdr3_aa: ASSRTDSRVENDEQY

clone_size: NA
j_call: TRBJ2-5
v_call: TRBV5-4
cdr3_aa: ASSFWLAGQETQY

clone_size: NA
j_call: TRBJ2-3
v_call: TRBV5-4
cdr3_aa: ASSELAGVLTDTQY